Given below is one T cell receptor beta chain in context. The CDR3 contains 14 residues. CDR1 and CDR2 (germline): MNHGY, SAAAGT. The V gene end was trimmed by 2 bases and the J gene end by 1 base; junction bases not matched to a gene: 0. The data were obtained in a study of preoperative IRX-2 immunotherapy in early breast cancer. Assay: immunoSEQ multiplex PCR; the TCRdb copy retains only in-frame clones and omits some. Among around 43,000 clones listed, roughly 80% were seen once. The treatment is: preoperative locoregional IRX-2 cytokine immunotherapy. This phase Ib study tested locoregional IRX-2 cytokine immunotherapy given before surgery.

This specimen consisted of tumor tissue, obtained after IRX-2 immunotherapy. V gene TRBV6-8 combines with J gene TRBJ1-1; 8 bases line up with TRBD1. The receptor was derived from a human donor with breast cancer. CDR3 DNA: TGTGCCAGCAGTTACGACAGGGGGAACACTGAAGCTTTCTTT. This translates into CASSYDRGNTEAFF.